This paragraph reports one T cell receptor (beta chain). The data derive from a study of blood T cell repertoires in COVID-19. Sequenced by immunoSEQ multiplex PCR; TCRdb stores in-frame clones only, minus some. The data hold over 200,000 clones, with 65% to 90% observed a single time. Germline V gene lookup returns CDR1 MNHEY and CDR2 SVGAGI. The ends were cut back, 4 bases at V and 5 bases at J, with 8 bases in the middle. CDR3 size: 13 residues. This chain connects TRBV6-5 to TRBJ2-2; the D is unclear. The sequenced sample consisted of peripheral blood. The receptor was derived from a man aged 45-65 years with COVID-19, enrolled during active disease. CDR3 amino acids: CASSLARTGELFF. The CDR3 region has the DNA TGTGCCAGCAGTTTGGCCCGTACCGGGGAGCTGTTTTTT.